Below, 18 T cell receptor beta chains from the same sample are listed, as sequenced in a study of cytomegalovirus exposure and HLA in healthy donors. Vbeta (60) and Jbeta (13) primers were used in the PCR. Assay used: immunoSEQ multiplex PCR; TCRdb lists only in-frame clones, some missing. The specimen's table records approximately 58,000 clones. Material: PBMCs. The source is a woman younger than 35 in good health and CMV-seronegative.

The chain uses TRBV7-8 and TRBJ2-7; D gene uncertain. Germline CDR1 and CDR2: SGHVS and FQNEAQ. With 1 base removed from V and 2 bases from J, the gap between germline ends came to 12 bases. This CDR3 contains 15 residues. This CDR3 reads CASSLGFAATYEQYF. The CDR3 nucleotides read TGTGCCAGCAGCTTAGGTTTTGCGGCGACCTACGAGCAGTACTTC.

This chain connects TRBV6-5 to TRBJ2-1, with 9 bases aligning to TRBD1. Germline values: CDR1 MNHEY, CDR2 SVGAGI. The V segment lost 2 bases and the J segment 4 bases; nucleotides outside the gene matches: 3. This CDR3 is built from 15 residues. CDR3 bases: TGTGCCAGCAGTTACGAGGGACAGGGTTACAATGAGCAGTTCTTC. It yields the protein CASSYEGQGYNEQFF.

V and J are TRBV5-1 and TRBJ2-1; D remains unclear. Deletions cut 0 bases from V and 8 bases from J, with 9 bases between. The CDR3 covers 13 residues. Germline CDR1 is SGHRS and CDR2 is YFSETQ. The CDR3 nucleotides read TGCGCCAGCAGCTTGGGAACCCCGGATGAGCAGTTCTTC. It translates to CASSLGTPDEQFF.

The chain has TRBV19 and TRBJ1-5, with D hard to call. The CDR3 is made up of 13 amino acids. V dropped 6 bases and J dropped 7 bases, with 13 bases sitting between them. The germline V gene has CDR1 LNHDA and CDR2 SQIVND (reference sequence). The CDR3: CASSVEEEQPQHF. As DNA, the CDR3 is TGTGCCAGTAGCGTGGAGGAGGAACAGCCCCAGCATTTT.

The rearrangement links TRBV30 to TRBJ2-5; 16 positions match TRBD2. V lost 3 bases to trimming and J lost 5 bases; unmatched junction nucleotides: 6. CDR3 length: 16 residues. Germline V gene sequence: CDR1 GTSNPN, CDR2 SVGIG (reference sequence). In nucleotides, the CDR3 is TGTGCCTGGAGCCGGGGACTAGCGGGAGGGAGGGAGACCCAGTACTTC. This translates into CAWSRGLAGGRETQYF.

The chain uses TRBV18 and TRBJ1-1, with a tentative D call TRBD1 (5 bases). Between the trimmed V and J ends, which lost 3 bases and 0 bases, there was a span of 17 bases. The V gene's germline CDR1 is KGHSH and CDR2 LQKENI. This CDR3 contains 17 residues. For the CDR3, the DNA is TGTGCCAGCTCACCGCTTATGGGGGAGGCCATGAACACTGAAGCTTTCTTT. Translating gives CASSPLMGEAMNTEAFF.

The chain is built from TRBV27 and TRBJ1-5; 7 bases are shared with TRBD1. CDR3 length: 14 amino acids. V lost 6 bases, J lost 3 bases, and 5 bases stayed unmatched. CDR1 and CDR2 from the germline V gene are MNHEY and SMNVEV (reference sequence). The CDR3 reads CASRPGQNNQPQHF. The DNA for the CDR3 is TGTGCCAGCAGGCCGGGACAGAACAATCAGCCCCAGCATTTT.

The V gene is TRBV29-1, the J gene TRBJ1-1, with D perhaps matching TRBD1 (6 bases). The CDR3 runs 13 residues. The V end was cut by 4 bases, the J end by 0 bases, with 9 bases between. Germline loops: CDR1 SQVTM, CDR2 ANQGSEA. CDR3 DNA sequence: TGCAGCGTTGCAGGGGTCTTGAACACTGAAGCTTTCTTT. This sequence encodes CSVAGVLNTEAFF. Supplemented by reference TRBV29-1 and TRBJ1-1, the full variable domain reads SAVISQKPSRDICQRGTSLTIQCQVDSQVTMMFWYRQQPGQSLTLIATANQGSEATYESGFVIDKFPISRPNLTFSTLTVSNMSPEDSSIYLCSVAGVLNTEAFFGQGTRLTVV.

The chain links TRBV30 to TRBJ2-1; maybe TRBD1 (5 bases). V lost 8 bases and J 0 bases, leaving 14 bases between the germline ends. The germline CDR1 and CDR2 sequences are GTSNPN and SVGIG (reference sequence). This CDR3 is 14 amino acids long. CDR3 in DNA: TGTGCCCGTCGGACACAAGTCTCCTACAATGAGCAGTTCTTC. It specifies CARRTQVSYNEQFF.

V is TRBV5-1 and J is TRBJ2-1; 7 bases line up with TRBD2. CDR3 length: 15 residues. Germline V CDR1 and CDR2: SGHRS, YFSETQ. V was clipped by 4 bases and J by 3 bases; unmatched bases: 7. CDR3: CASSRGERVYNEQFF. The CDR3 DNA reads as TGCGCCAGCAGCCGGGGGGAGCGGGTCTACAATGAGCAGTTCTTC. Together with reference TRBV5-1 and TRBJ2-1, the CDR3 gives the full variable domain: KAGVTQTPRYLIKTRGQQVTLSCSPISGHRSVSWYQQTPGQGLQFLFEYFSETQRNKGNFPGRFSGRQFSNSRSEMNVSTLELGDSALYLCASSRGERVYNEQFFGPGTRLTVL.

The genes are TRBV11-3 and TRBJ1-1; a possible D gene is TRBD1 (5 bases). V gave up 0 bases and J gave up 0 bases, with 14 bases separating them. Germline V gives CDR1 SGHNT, CDR2 YENEEA. The CDR3 covers 17 residues. The CDR3 DNA sequence: TGTGCCAGCAGCTTAGACCGACAGAATTGGGTGAACACTGAAGCTTTCTTT. It is translated as CASSLDRQNWVNTEAFF.

This chain uses TRBV2 with TRBJ1-2, with 8 bases aligning to TRBD1. Germline V gene data show CDR1 as SNHLY and CDR2 as FYNNEI. Trimming took 8 bases from V and 1 from J; bases not matched to a gene: 27. This CDR3 comprises 21 residues. The CDR3 spells CASPPGQGAPITQRYNYGYTF. CDR3 in DNA: TGTGCCAGCCCACCGGGGCAGGGGGCCCCTATAACGCAACGCTATAACTATGGCTACACCTTC.

The J gene is TRBJ1-2, the V gene TRBV29-1; no definite D call. The CDR3 runs to 10 residues. CDR1 is SQVTM and CDR2 is ANQGSEA in the germline V gene. V lost 7 bases to trimming and J lost 3 bases, with 6 bases between them. The CDR3 protein is CSGGDYGYTF. DNA for the CDR3: TGCAGCGGCGGAGACTATGGCTACACCTTC.

Points on this clone: A read error may produce the germline difference seen at one junction end. The chain has TRBV6-5 and TRBJ2-7; D gene ambiguous. The CDR3 totals 11 residues. Germline lookup yields CDR1 MNHEY and CDR2 SVGAGI. The CDR3, as DNA: TGTGCCAGCAGTTACGATCCGGTACCTGACTTC. Translating it yields CASSYDPVPDF.

The genes are TRBV6-1 and TRBJ1-4; D gene unclear. The CDR3 length is 14 residues. V dropped 8 bases and J dropped 4 bases, with 14 bases sitting between them. Germline V lookup: CDR1 MNHNS, CDR2 SASEGT. CDR3 DNA: TGTGCCAGCGGGAGACCGGATTTTAATGAAAAACTGTTTTTT. It translates to CASGRPDFNEKLFF.

The CDR3 loop is CASSQQTGTGNTEAFF. The CDR3 DNA follows: TGCGCCAGCAGTCAACAAACCGGGACAGGGAACACTGAAGCTTTCTTT. The gene calls are TRBV5-1 and TRBJ1-1, with 8 nucleotides matching TRBD1. Trimming removed 5 bases from V and 1 base from J; junction bases left unmatched: 10. Germline V gives CDR1 SGHRS, CDR2 YFSETQ. The CDR3 length is 16 residues. Full variable domain (outside the CDR3, taken from reference TRBV5-1 and TRBJ1-1): KAGVTQTPRYLIKTRGQQVTLSCSPISGHRSVSWYQQTPGQGLQFLFEYFSETQRNKGNFPGRFSGRQFSNSRSEMNVSTLELGDSALYLCASSQQTGTGNTEAFFGQGTRLTVV.

The rearrangement links TRBV19 to TRBJ2-3; perhaps TRBD2 as D (5 bases). The germline V and J ends were trimmed by 0 bases and 1 base, with 17 bases remaining between them. The CDR3 is 18 amino acids. Looked up from germline, CDR1 is LNHDA and CDR2 is SQIVND (reference sequence). The chain's CDR3 is CASSIDREHPTRTDTQYF. CDR3 DNA sequence: TGTGCCAGTAGTATAGATCGGGAACACCCGACCCGCACAGATACGCAGTATTTT.

The chain combines TRBV25-1 with TRBJ2-1; 10 positions match TRBD2. V trimming: 6 bases; J trimming: 7 bases; junction bases outside the gene matches: 9. Germline V gene data show CDR1 as MGHDK and CDR2 as SYGVNS. The CDR3 spans 15 residues. Written as DNA, the CDR3 is TGTGCCAGCAGGAGCCCTAGCGGGAGCTTAAATGAGCAGTTCTTC. Protein: CASRSPSGSLNEQFF.